A single sample gave rise to the 32 T cell receptor beta chains below, sequenced in a study of blood T cell repertoires in COVID-19. Libraries were prepared by immunoSEQ multiplex PCR; TCRdb keeps only in-frame clonotypes and omits some of them. The profile covers 50,000 to 65,000 clones, with 74% appearing a single time and 28% taken by the ten largest. The sequenced sample was peripheral blood. The source of these receptors is a woman of 80 years or more with acute or convalescent COVID-19.

CDR3 bases: TGTGCCAGCAGCCCGGGACTAGCGGGTATTTACAATGAGCAGTTCTTC. Translated, it gives CASSPGLAGIYNEQFF. This chain connects TRBV5-5 to TRBJ2-1, with TRBD2 matching over 12 bases. Germline V gene sequence: CDR1 SGHKS, CDR2 YYEKEE (reference sequence). J gave up 4 bases and V 4 bases, and 6 bases lay outside the gene matches. This CDR3 has 16 residues.

The rearrangement joins TRBV6-1 to TRBJ2-7; 8 bases are shared with TRBD1. CDR3 length: 17 amino acids. Germline V lookup: CDR1 MNHNS, CDR2 SASEGT. V shed 2 bases and J 7 bases; nucleotides not matched to a gene: 16. CDR3 DNA: TGTGCCAGCAGTGAACGTGATTGGACAGGGAAAGTTAGGGAGCAGTACTTC. This codes for CASSERDWTGKVREQYF.

The chain couples TRBV7-2 to TRBJ1-3; D remains ambiguous. From germline, CDR1 is SGHTA and CDR2 FQGNSA. V dropped 4 bases and J dropped 0 bases, with 13 bases sitting between them. This CDR3 region has 16 residues. This chain's CDR3 is CASSSQTLYSGNTIYF. In DNA form, the CDR3 reads TGTGCCAGCAGCTCACAGACACTTTACTCTGGAAACACCATATATTTT.

The chain has TRBV5-1 and TRBJ2-5; 8 bases line up with TRBD1. Germline V lookup: CDR1 SGHRS, CDR2 YFSETQ. The CDR3 has 14 residues. Germline trimming cut 3 bases from V and 5 bases from J; bases unmatched to any gene: 6. The CDR3, as DNA: TGCGCCAGCAGCTGGCAGGGGGCTCGGGAGACCCAGTACTTC. It is translated as CASSWQGARETQYF.

The chain recombines TRBV6-5 with TRBJ2-3; D is uncertain. The CDR3 is 13 amino acids. CDR1 is MNHEY, CDR2 SVGAGI, per germline. V was trimmed by 5 bases and J by 4 bases, leaving 10 bases between them. The CDR3 region is CASSPYGSDTQYF. CDR3 nucleotides: TGTGCCAGCAGTCCCTACGGGTCAGATACGCAGTATTTT.

The chain links TRBV7-8 to TRBJ2-7, with no clear D. The germline gives CDR1 SGHVS, CDR2 FQNEAQ. This CDR3 is built from 13 residues. Trimming took 6 bases from V and 0 from J, leaving 9 bases between them. The CDR3 loop reads CASRGTRSYEQYF. The CDR3 bases are TGTGCCAGCAGGGGCACCCGCTCCTACGAGCAGTACTTC.

This clone showed up just a few times. This chain joins TRBV25-1 and TRBJ2-1; 8 positions agree with TRBD2. V gave up 7 bases and J gave up 5 bases; unmatched junction bases: 10. This CDR3 region has 15 residues. CDR1 and CDR2 (germline): MGHDK, SYGVNS. Here the CDR3 reads CASKKVTSGDNEQFF. The CDR3 DNA reads as TGTGCCAGCAAAAAAGTTACTAGCGGTGACAATGAGCAGTTCTTC.

The rearrangement uses TRBV6-5 and TRBJ2-7; TRBD1 aligns across 9 bases. CDR3 length: 14 residues. Germline lookup yields CDR1 MNHEY and CDR2 SVGAGI. J lost 2 bases, V lost 7 bases, and 6 bases had no gene match. CDR3 residues: CASTAWDRAYEQYF. DNA for the CDR3: TGTGCCAGCACCGCATGGGACAGGGCCTACGAGCAGTACTTC.

V is TRBV28 and J is TRBJ2-7; D unresolved. Germline CDR1 is MDHEN and CDR2 is SYDVKM. The CDR3 totals 15 residues. V lost 3 bases to trimming and J lost 2 bases, with 14 bases between them. The DNA of the CDR3 is TGTGCCAGCAGTTTGGCTCCCACAGACGCCTACGAGCAGTACTTC. The encoded protein is CASSLAPTDAYEQYF.

The gene calls are TRBV15 and TRBJ2-1; weak D call: TRBD2 (5 bases). This CDR3 has 15 residues. V dropped 1 base and J dropped 4 bases, with 11 bases sitting between them. From germline, CDR1 is LNHNV and CDR2 YYDKDF (reference sequence). The CDR3: CATSRGTLTYNEQFF. The CDR3 nucleotides are TGTGCCACCAGCAGAGGGACTCTTACTTACAATGAGCAGTTCTTC. Combining the CDR3 with reference TRBV15 and TRBJ2-1 gives the whole variable domain DAMVIQNPRYQVTQFGKPVTLSCSQTLNHNVMYWYQQKSSQAPKLLFHYYDKDFNNEADTPDNFQSRRPNTSFCFLDIRSPGLGDTAMYLCATSRGTLTYNEQFFGPGTRLTVL.

This sequence joins TRBV4-1 and TRBJ2-2; D is undetermined. The length of the CDR3 is 14 residues. CDR1 and CDR2 from the germline V gene are MGHRA and YSYEKL. V lost 1 base, J lost 5 bases, and 8 bases lay in between. The CDR3, as DNA: TGCGCCAGCAGCCAAGCCCTCGTGACCGGGGAGCTGTTTTTT. Its protein is CASSQALVTGELFF.

The V and J genes are TRBV5-6 and TRBJ2-7, with D perhaps TRBD1 (6 bases). Germline V gives CDR1 SGHDT, CDR2 YYEEEE. The CDR3 runs to 18 residues. Trimming removed 4 bases at V and 0 bases at J, with 23 bases between. CDR3: CASSPRGWTARSSYEQYF. CDR3 nucleotide sequence: TGTGCCAGCAGCCCACGAGGGTGGACAGCCCGATCCTCCTACGAGCAGTACTTC.

The J gene is TRBJ2-1, the V gene TRBV7-6; unclear D gene. The CDR3 is 14 amino acids. The V gene lost 2 bases and the J gene lost 0 bases, with 5 bases spanning the gap. The germline V gene has CDR1 SGHVS and CDR2 FNYEAQ. This chain's CDR3 is CASSLTVSYNEQFF. CDR3 DNA sequence: TGTGCCAGCAGCTTAACGGTCTCCTACAATGAGCAGTTCTTC. Full variable domain (missing parts from reference TRBV7-6 and TRBJ2-1): GAGVSQSPRYKVTKRGQDVALRCDPISGHVSLYWYRQALGQGPEFLTYFNYEAQQDKSGLPNDRFSAERPEGSISTLTIQRTEQRDSAMYRCASSLTVSYNEQFFGPGTRLTVL.

The chain links TRBV10-2 to TRBJ1-1; D not resolved. Per germline, CDR1 WSHSY and CDR2 SAAADI. V lost 2 bases, J lost 0 bases, and 7 bases lay in between. CDR3 size: 14 residues. CDR3 sequence reads: CASSEGQLNTEAFF. CDR3 sequence (DNA): TGCGCCAGCAGTGAGGGGCAGCTGAACACTGAAGCTTTCTTT.

The chain is built from TRBV19 and TRBJ2-7, with D possibly being TRBD2 (6 bases). The CDR3 length is 13 residues. Trimming removed 5 bases at V and 4 bases at J, with 12 bases between. The germline V gene has CDR1 LNHDA and CDR2 SQIVND (reference sequence). In nucleotides, the CDR3 is TGTGCCAGTAGTTTCAATAGCGGTTACGAGCAGTACTTC. Its protein is CASSFNSGYEQYF. The entire variable domain, with the rest obtained from reference TRBV19 and TRBJ2-7, is as follows: DGGITQSPKYLFRKEGQNVTLSCEQNLNHDAMYWYRQDPGQGLRLIYYSQIVNDFQKGDIAEGYSVSREKKESFPLTVTSAQKNPTAFYLCASSFNSGYEQYFGPGTRLTVT.

V gene TRBV10-3 combines with J gene TRBJ1-1; 7 bases are shared with TRBD1. The CDR3 extends over 13 amino acids. Germline-derived CDR1 and CDR2 are ENHRY and SYGVKD. V lost 8 bases, J lost 1 base, and 4 bases stayed unmatched. The CDR3 sequence is CAISGTANTEAFF. Written as DNA, the CDR3 is TGTGCCATCTCCGGGACAGCGAACACTGAAGCTTTCTTT.

V is TRBV4-3 and J is TRBJ2-7, with 8 bases that match TRBD2. V lost 2 bases and J lost 9; bases outside the gene matches: 6. The germline V gene encodes CDR1 LGHNA and CDR2 YSLEER. The CDR3 is 13 amino acids. This CDR3 reads CASSQRGGRRQYF. For the CDR3, the DNA is TGCGCCAGCAGCCAACGGGGGGGCAGACGGCAGTACTTC.

J is TRBJ2-7 and V is TRBV27; the match to TRBD1 covers 8 bases. The V gene's germline CDR1 is MNHEY and CDR2 SMNVEV (reference sequence). Unmatched junction bases numbered 14, after V lost 6 bases and J lost 7 bases. The CDR3 is 15 residues long. CDR3 in amino acids: CASSQGTGLRGEQYF. The CDR3, as DNA: TGTGCCAGCAGCCAAGGGACAGGCCTTAGGGGAGAGCAGTACTTC.

The chain employs TRBV9 and TRBJ2-1; 7 bases agree with TRBD2. The CDR3 has 17 amino acids. The trim removed 4 bases at V and 7 bases at J, leaving 17 bases unmatched. Germline CDR1 reads SGDLS; CDR2 reads YYNGEE. CDR3 in DNA: TGTGCCAGCAGCTCTAAGAGGGGCGGGAGTGACGGGAATGAGCAGTTCTTC. It translates to CASSSKRGGSDGNEQFF.

V is TRBV30 and J is TRBJ2-1; 11 bases agree with TRBD2. Trimming cost V 0 bases and J 7 bases; bases outside gene matches: 2. The length of the CDR3 is 14 residues. Germline loops: CDR1 GTSNPN, CDR2 SVGIG (reference sequence). The CDR3 sequence is CAWSVPSGGNEQFF. DNA for the CDR3: TGTGCCTGGAGTGTCCCTAGCGGGGGGAATGAGCAGTTCTTC.

The rearrangement joins TRBV28 to TRBJ2-3; possibly TRBD2 for D (6 bases). Trimming took off 7 bases at V and 3 bases at J, with 14 bases between the two ends. The germline gives CDR1 MDHEN, CDR2 SYDVKM. CDR3 size: 14 residues. Written as DNA, the CDR3 is TGTGCCAGCATCGGGGGTGGGGTGACAGATACGCAGTATTTT. The encoded protein is CASIGGGVTDTQYF.

A note on this clone: At one end the junction does not follow the germline gene, possibly because of a read error. The CDR3: CASSRQAPQLMVF. Written as DNA, the CDR3 is TGTGCCAGCAGTCGACAGGCGCCTCAGTTGATGGTCTTT. V gene TRBV27 combines with J gene TRBJ1-1, with D perhaps TRBD1 (6 bases). Germline V gene data show CDR1 as MNHEY and CDR2 as SMNVEV (reference sequence). The CDR3 covers 13 residues.

The chain recombines TRBV7-9 with TRBJ2-7; 9 bases match TRBD2. CDR3 length: 14 amino acids. Looked up from germline, CDR1 is SEHNR and CDR2 is FQNEAQ (reference sequence). V was clipped by 7 bases and J by 1 base; unmatched bases: 5. The CDR3 sequence is CASKAGGTSYEQYF. The CDR3 coding sequence is TGTGCCAGCAAAGCGGGAGGAACTTCCTACGAGCAGTACTTC.

This clone was seen only once. The gene calls are TRBV18 and TRBJ2-1; maybe TRBD2 (5 bases). Germline V gene lookup returns CDR1 KGHSH and CDR2 LQKENI. V lost 10 bases to trimming and J lost 5 bases, with 15 bases between them. This CDR3 comprises 13 residues. CDR3 loop: CATSVTRDNEQFF. CDR3 DNA: TGTGCCACCTCCGTCACTAGGGACAATGAGCAGTTCTTC.

This chain uses TRBV5-5 with TRBJ2-1, with TRBD2 as a possible D gene (5 bases). Germline values: CDR1 SGHKS, CDR2 YYEKEE (reference sequence). The CDR3 runs 16 residues. The germline V and J ends were trimmed by 4 bases and 10 bases, with 24 bases remaining between them. CDR3 sequence reads: CASSLDSDLSVREQFF. Here the CDR3 DNA reads TGTGCCAGCAGCCTAGATTCGGACTTATCAGTCAGGGAGCAGTTCTTC. The complete variable domain, with remaining parts taken from reference TRBV5-5 and TRBJ2-1, reads DAGVTQSPTHLIKTRGQQVTLRCSPISGHKSVSWYQQVLGQGPQFIFQYYEKEERGRGNFPDRFSARQFPNYSSELNVNALLLGDSALYLCASSLDSDLSVREQFFGPGTRLTVL.

This chain connects TRBV18 to TRBJ2-2, with D tentatively TRBD1 (5 bases). This CDR3 region has 15 residues. V shed 0 bases and J shed 7 bases, with 12 bases lying between them. Germline lookup yields CDR1 KGHSH and CDR2 LQKENI. CDR3 in amino acids: CASSPPNSGNGELFF. The CDR3 DNA is TGTGCCAGCTCACCACCGAACTCAGGGAACGGGGAGCTGTTTTTT.

The chain uses TRBV21-1 and TRBJ2-2; the table assigns TRBD2, which was not confirmed against the DNA. TRBV21-1 is annotated as a pseudogene. The CDR3 is made up of 15 amino acids. The CDR3 spells CANGTERTNTGELFF. The CDR3, as DNA: TGTGCCAACGGGACTGAAAGAACGAACACCGGGGAGCTGTTTTTT.

The CDR3: CASSLAGTGDGYTF. Written as DNA, the CDR3 is TGTGCCAGCAGCTTGGCCGGGACAGGGGATGGCTACACCTTC. The J gene is TRBJ1-2, the V gene TRBV5-5; 10 nucleotides align to TRBD1. J gave up 6 bases and V 0 bases, and 2 bases lay outside the gene matches. The V gene's germline CDR1 is SGHKS and CDR2 YYEKEE (reference sequence). The CDR3 has 14 residues.

This chain joins TRBV7-3 and TRBJ1-4; 10 positions match TRBD1. With V trimmed by 5 bases and J by 8 bases, 5 bases remained unmatched. This CDR3 contains 14 residues. Germline V gene lookup returns CDR1 SGHTA and CDR2 FQGTGA. The CDR3 nucleotides are TGTGCCAGCAGCCCGACAGGGGGCCAAGAAAAACTGTTTTTT. Protein sequence: CASSPTGGQEKLFF.

The chain carries TRBV23-1 and TRBJ1-6, with 8 bases that match TRBD1. TRBV23-1 is an ORF, and what it does is uncertain. Trimming took 0 bases from V and 10 from J; bases not matched to a gene: 5. CDR3 size: 15 residues. The CDR3 sequence: CASSQSRGQKSPLHF. The CDR3, as DNA: TGCGCCAGCAGTCAATCCAGGGGGCAAAAGTCACCCCTCCACTTT.

The CDR3: CASIPGGVQYF. CDR3 in DNA: TGTGCCAGCATTCCTGGGGGGGTTCAGTACTTC. J is TRBJ2-7 and V is TRBV27, with TRBD2 identical over 7 bases. V lost 7 bases, J lost 10 bases, and 7 bases stayed unmatched. The CDR3 covers 11 residues. CDR1 MNHEY and CDR2 SMNVEV come from the germline V gene (reference sequence).

There are a few counts of this clone. This chain connects TRBV10-1 to TRBJ2-3; 8 nucleotides line up with TRBD2. Unmatched junction bases numbered 13, after V lost 6 bases and J lost 5 bases. The CDR3 length is 16 residues. The germline V gene has CDR1 WNHNN and CDR2 SYGVQD (reference sequence). The CDR3 DNA is TGCGCCAGCAGCAAGGGAGAGCGGGAGATGGTAGATACGCAGTATTTT. Translated: CASSKGEREMVDTQYF.